This entry lists 27 T cell receptor beta chains sequenced from one sample in a study of OX40 agonist ivuxolimab in advanced cancers. Here immunoSEQ multiplex PCR was the method, and the copy in TCRdb shows in-frame clones only, minus some. The table has tens of thousands of clones, over 80% seen once; the top ten hold 9.5% to 12%. Material: CD4+ or CD8+ T cells sorted from blood, obtained in a trial of the OX40 agonist ivuxolimab. These receptors all stem from an adult with an advanced solid tumor such as melanoma, head and neck, liver or kidney cancer.

The chain links TRBV27 to TRBJ2-1; D gene unclear. The V gene lost 2 bases and the J gene lost 3 bases, with 5 bases spanning the gap. Looked up from germline, CDR1 is MNHEY and CDR2 is SMNVEV (reference sequence). CDR3 length: 13 residues. The CDR3: CASSLGVYNEQFF. The CDR3 nucleotides read TGTGCCAGCAGTTTAGGAGTCTACAATGAGCAGTTCTTC.

This sequence joins TRBV6-5 and TRBJ2-1; TRBD2 might be the D (6 bases). CDR1 and CDR2 (germline): MNHEY, SVGAGI. Between the trimmed V and J ends, which lost 6 bases and 2 bases, there was a span of 14 bases. The length of the CDR3 is 15 residues. This CDR3 reads CASSTEGLPYNEQFF. The CDR3 nucleotides read TGTGCCAGCAGCACGGAGGGTCTTCCCTACAATGAGCAGTTCTTC.

This sequence joins TRBV9 and TRBJ1-2; the match to TRBD1 covers 8 bases. This CDR3 contains 14 residues. Germline-derived CDR1 and CDR2 are SGDLS and YYNGEE. V shed 4 bases and J 3 bases; nucleotides not matched to a gene: 5. This CDR3 is CASSSGGADYGYTF. For the CDR3, the DNA is TGTGCCAGCAGCTCAGGGGGCGCGGACTATGGCTACACCTTC.

The rearrangement joins TRBV5-1 to TRBJ2-1, with 7 nucleotides matching TRBD1. The CDR3 sequence is 16 residues long. Losses at the gene ends were 5 bases for V and 3 bases for J; bases not matched to a gene: 11. From germline, CDR1 is SGHRS and CDR2 YFSETQ. The DNA for the CDR3 is TGCGCCAGCAGTCATCGTAACAGGGGATACTACAATGAGCAGTTCTTC. It encodes CASSHRNRGYYNEQFF.

This chain links TRBV27 with TRBJ1-6, with 10 positions matching TRBD1. The germline V gene has CDR1 MNHEY and CDR2 SMNVEV (reference sequence). The CDR3 has 18 residues. The trim removed 6 bases at V and 1 base at J, leaving 9 bases unmatched. Here the CDR3 DNA reads TGTGCCAGCAGCCAGACAGGGGGCAGTAGGTCCTATAATTCACCCCTCCACTTT. Residues: CASSQTGGSRSYNSPLHF.

This rearrangement joins TRBV27 to TRBJ2-1, with a weak D call TRBD2 (6 bases). The CDR3 is 16 amino acids. The V and J ends lost 5 bases and 0 bases respectively, with 14 bases between them. Germline V gene lookup returns CDR1 MNHEY and CDR2 SMNVEV (reference sequence). DNA of the CDR3: TGTGCCAGCAGTCGCCCGGGACTGAGCTCCTACAATGAGCAGTTCTTC. The encoded protein is CASSRPGLSSYNEQFF.

The V call is TRBV6-1, the J call TRBJ1-1; possibly TRBD1 for D (5 bases). In germline, CDR1 is MNHNS, CDR2 SASEGT. The CDR3 is 15 amino acids. Trimming cost V 1 base and J 4 bases, with 13 bases left between them. CDR3 sequence reads: CASSEEGRGVTEAFF. The CDR3 region has the DNA TGTGCCAGCAGTGAAGAAGGGAGGGGAGTCACTGAAGCTTTCTTT.

V usage is TRBV7-9 and J usage is TRBJ2-1; D ambiguous. The CDR3 contains 12 residues. V was clipped by 0 bases and J by 5 bases, with 2 bases between them. Germline assignment: CDR1 SEHNR and CDR2 FQNEAQ (reference sequence). DNA for the CDR3: TGTGCCAGCAGCTTAGCTGACAATGAGCAGTTCTTC. It encodes CASSLADNEQFF.

The chain recombines TRBV9 with TRBJ2-2; D perhaps matches TRBD2 (6 bases). CDR1 SGDLS and CDR2 YYNGEE come from the germline V gene. CDR3 length: 15 residues. V was shortened by 3 bases and J by 3 bases, with 12 bases between the two germline ends. In nucleotides, the CDR3 is TGTGCCAGCAGCGGCACCGGGGGATACACCGGGGAGCTGTTTTTT. As protein: CASSGTGGYTGELFF.

This clone was seen more than once but under ten times. The chain links TRBV29-1 to TRBJ1-1, with unresolved D. The CDR3 is 13 residues long. Trimming pared 2 bases from V and 1 base from J, leaving 8 bases between. Per germline, CDR1 SQVTM and CDR2 ANQGSEA. The chain's CDR3 is CSVEYPSNTEAFF. The CDR3 nucleotides read TGCAGCGTTGAATACCCATCGAACACTGAAGCTTTCTTT. Full variable domain (outside the CDR3, taken from reference TRBV29-1 and TRBJ1-1): SAVISQKPSRDICQRGTSLTIQCQVDSQVTMMFWYRQQPGQSLTLIATANQGSEATYESGFVIDKFPISRPNLTFSTLTVSNMSPEDSSIYLCSVEYPSNTEAFFGQGTRLTVV.

V gene TRBV9 combines with J gene TRBJ2-1; D may correspond to TRBD1 or TRBD2 (5 bases each). CDR3 length: 16 residues. Per germline, CDR1 SGDLS and CDR2 YYNGEE. Trimming removed 0 bases at V and 2 bases at J, with 12 bases between. In DNA, the CDR3 is TGTGCCAGCAGCGTAGTCGGGGCGGATACCTACAATGAGCAGTTCTTC. Protein product: CASSVVGADTYNEQFF.

The V gene is TRBV2, the J gene TRBJ2-7; D may be TRBD1 or TRBD2 (5 bases each). Germline CDR1 SNHLY, CDR2 FYNNEI. Trimming left V 7 bases short and J 2 bases short, with 15 bases between. CDR3 length: 14 amino acids. CDR3 DNA: TGTGCCAGCAAATTTGGGGGACCAACCTACGAGCAGTACTTC. This gives the protein CASKFGGPTYEQYF.

The chain has TRBV7-3 and TRBJ2-1, with D unresolved. CDR1 is SGHTA, CDR2 FQGTGA, per germline. Trimming took off 7 bases at V and 7 bases at J, with 14 bases between the two ends. The CDR3 totals 13 residues. The DNA for the CDR3 is TGTGCCAGCACCTTCGGCTTGGGAAATGAGCAGTTCTTC. Protein: CASTFGLGNEQFF.

The V call is TRBV19, the J call TRBJ1-4; 11 positions agree with TRBD1. Germline V gene sequence: CDR1 LNHDA, CDR2 SQIVND (reference sequence). The CDR3 has 15 residues. Unmatched junction bases numbered 10, after V lost 9 bases and J lost 7 bases. The CDR3: CARWTGGEEVEKLFF. Written as DNA, the CDR3 is TGTGCCAGATGGACAGGGGGCGAGGAGGTTGAAAAACTGTTTTTT.

This clone turned up a few times. This chain joins TRBV30 and TRBJ1-5; D not certain. The CDR3 runs 13 residues. Per germline, CDR1 GTSNPN and CDR2 SVGIG (reference sequence). Trimming took off 4 bases at V and 0 bases at J, with 7 bases between the two ends. The CDR3 loop reads CAWTQGSNQPQHF. The CDR3, as DNA: TGTGCCTGGACCCAAGGTAGCAATCAGCCCCAGCATTTT.

In its sample, this clone was seen once. CDR3 sequence: CASSYSDVQFF. The CDR3 DNA sequence: TGTGCCAGCAGTTACTCCGATGTGCAGTTCTTC. The chain recombines TRBV6-5 with TRBJ2-1; D call uncertain. CDR3 size: 11 residues. Per germline, CDR1 MNHEY and CDR2 SVGAGI. V dropped 0 bases and J dropped 12 bases, with 6 bases sitting between them.

The chain joins TRBV27 to TRBJ2-1; 9 positions match TRBD1. Germline V lookup: CDR1 MNHEY, CDR2 SMNVEV (reference sequence). There are 16 residues in the CDR3. Trimming at V came to 2 bases and at J to 4 bases, leaving 6 bases not matched to a gene. CDR3 sequence reads: CASSLIGQGFYNEQFF. DNA for the CDR3: TGTGCCAGCAGTTTAATAGGACAGGGGTTTTACAATGAGCAGTTCTTC.

The chain couples TRBV6-1 to TRBJ2-6; D gene unclear. The V end was cut by 5 bases, the J end by 0 bases, with 8 bases between. The CDR3 consists of 15 residues. Germline V gene lookup returns CDR1 MNHNS and CDR2 SASEGT. The CDR3 reads CASSSTGSGANVLTF. CDR3 sequence (DNA): TGTGCCAGCAGTTCCACGGGCTCTGGGGCCAACGTCCTGACTTTC.

The rearrangement uses TRBV21-1 and TRBJ1-3. TRBV21-1 is noted as a pseudogene. The CDR3 has 16 residues. DNA of the CDR3: TGTGCCAGCAGCAAAGCGAGTGGTTGTTTTGGAAACACCATATATTTT. Protein: CASSKASGCFGNTIYF.

The V call is TRBV5-1, the J call TRBJ2-3; the D is unclear. The germline V and J ends were trimmed by 4 bases and 4 bases, with 19 bases remaining between them. The CDR3 length is 16 residues. Germline CDR1 reads SGHRS; CDR2 reads YFSETQ. The CDR3 DNA reads TGCGCCAGCAGCCCGTGGGATCTCGATGCCCCAGATACGCAGTATTTT. Residues: CASSPWDLDAPDTQYF.

This chain uses TRBV7-9 with TRBJ1-1, with TRBD1 as a possible D gene (6 bases). This CDR3 contains 15 residues. Trimming removed 4 bases from V and 4 bases from J, with 16 bases in between. The germline V gene encodes CDR1 SEHNR and CDR2 FQNEAQ (reference sequence). The CDR3 DNA reads TGTGCCAGCAGCTCCCGGACAGCGCCAAGCACTGAAGCTTTCTTT. Its protein is CASSSRTAPSTEAFF. Full variable domain (missing parts from reference TRBV7-9 and TRBJ1-1): DTGVSQNPRHKITKRGQNVTFRCDPISEHNRLYWYRQTLGQGPEFLTYFQNEAQLEKSRLLSDRFSAERPKGSFSTLEIQRTEQGDSAMYLCASSSRTAPSTEAFFGQGTRLTVV.

The chain combines TRBV27 with TRBJ1-1; D is perhaps TRBD1 (5 bases). V was shortened by 1 base and J by 4 bases, with 7 bases between the two germline ends. Germline loops: CDR1 MNHEY, CDR2 SMNVEV (reference sequence). The CDR3 covers 13 residues. CDR3 region: CASSLWGSTEAFF. CDR3 nucleotides: TGTGCCAGCAGTTTATGGGGCAGCACTGAAGCTTTCTTT.

For this clone: One end of the junction is discordant with germline, which a read error may explain. The genes are TRBV7-9 and TRBJ2-2; no clear D. The CDR3 covers 15 residues. Germline V gives CDR1 SEHNR, CDR2 FQNEAQ (reference sequence). CDR3 nucleotides: TGTGCCAGCACCTTATTTCCGACTTTCCAAGGGGAGCTGTTTTTT. Translating gives CASTLFPTFQGELFF.

The V call is TRBV21-1, the J call TRBJ2-3. TRBV21-1 is a listed pseudogene. The length of the CDR3 is 15 residues. DNA of the CDR3: TGTGCCAGCAGCAAGTGCCTCTCTAGCACAGATACGCAGTATTTT. Residues: CASSKCLSSTDTQYF.

J is TRBJ2-7 and V is TRBV7-9, with unresolved D. Germline assignment: CDR1 SEHNR and CDR2 FQNEAQ (reference sequence). CDR3 length equals 13 residues. Trimming stripped 2 bases from V and 3 bases from J, with 8 bases between. As DNA, the CDR3 is TGTGCCAGCAGCTTAAGCATAGACTACGAGCAGTACTTC. As protein: CASSLSIDYEQYF. The full variable domain, rest sourced from reference TRBV7-9 and TRBJ2-7, is DTGVSQNPRHKITKRGQNVTFRCDPISEHNRLYWYRQTLGQGPEFLTYFQNEAQLEKSRLLSDRFSAERPKGSFSTLEIQRTEQGDSAMYLCASSLSIDYEQYFGPGTRLTVT.

The chain is built from TRBV5-1 and TRBJ2-7, with D possibly matching TRBD1 (6 bases). CDR3 length: 14 residues. V was clipped by 0 bases and J by 2 bases, with 9 bases between them. Germline V gives CDR1 SGHRS, CDR2 YFSETQ. Here the CDR3 DNA reads TGCGCCAGCAGCTTGGGTGGGGGCCCCTACGAGCAGTACTTC. This gives the protein CASSLGGGPYEQYF.

V and J are TRBV7-3 and TRBJ2-1; 7 nucleotides match TRBD1. The V segment lost 6 bases and the J segment 1 base; nucleotides outside the gene matches: 3. CDR3 length: 14 residues. Looked up from germline, CDR1 is SGHTA and CDR2 is FQGTGA. CDR3 nucleotide sequence: TGTGCCAGCAGTGACAGGGTTTCCTACAATGAGCAGTTCTTC. Translated, it gives CASSDRVSYNEQFF.